This TCR beta chain appears in the sequencing data of a study of blood T cells in healthy people across ages. The CDR3 is made up of 12 amino acids. With V trimmed by 6 bases and J by 7 bases, 4 bases remained unmatched. Germline assignment: CDR1 KGHDR and CDR2 SFDVKD. Together with a sample-barcoded 5' primer, a J-beta primer mix was included in a second PCR lasting about 7 to 12 cycles. TCRdb used MiXCR to reprocess the 5' RACE reads, holding one entry per CDR3 protein. The sample contains roughly 1,800,000 distinct CDR3 sequences, roughly 52% of which appear only once. The chain couples TRBV24-1 to TRBJ2-7; 8 nucleotides match TRBD2. The TCR was taken from a woman between 35 and 50 years old in good health. The source material was blood. The CDR3 DNA reads as TGTGCCACCAGTCTAGCGGGCAATGAGCAGTACTTC. Its translation is CATSLAGNEQYF.